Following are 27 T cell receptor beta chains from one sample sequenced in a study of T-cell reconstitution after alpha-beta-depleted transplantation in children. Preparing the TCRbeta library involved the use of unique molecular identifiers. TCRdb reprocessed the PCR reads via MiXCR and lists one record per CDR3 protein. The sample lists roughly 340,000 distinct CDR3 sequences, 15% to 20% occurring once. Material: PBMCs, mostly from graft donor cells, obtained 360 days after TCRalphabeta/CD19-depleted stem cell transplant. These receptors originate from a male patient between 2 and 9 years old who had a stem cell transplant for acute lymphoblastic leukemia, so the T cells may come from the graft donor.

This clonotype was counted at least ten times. CDR3 residues: CSAAGQEVYSPLHF. The DNA for the CDR3 is TGCAGTGCAGCGGGACAGGAAGTATATTCACCCCTCCACTTT. This sequence joins TRBV20-1 and TRBJ1-6; 8 bases are shared with TRBD1. V dropped 6 bases and J dropped 8; count of bases not matched to a gene: 9. There are 14 residues in the CDR3. Per germline, CDR1 DFQATT and CDR2 SNEGSKA (reference sequence).

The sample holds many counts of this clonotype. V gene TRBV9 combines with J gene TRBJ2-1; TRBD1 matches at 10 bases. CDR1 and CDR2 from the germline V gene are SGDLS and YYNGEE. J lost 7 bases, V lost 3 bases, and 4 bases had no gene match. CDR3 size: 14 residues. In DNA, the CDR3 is TGTGCCAGCAGCGGGGGGACAGGGGTTAATGAGCAGTTCTTC. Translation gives CASSGGTGVNEQFF.

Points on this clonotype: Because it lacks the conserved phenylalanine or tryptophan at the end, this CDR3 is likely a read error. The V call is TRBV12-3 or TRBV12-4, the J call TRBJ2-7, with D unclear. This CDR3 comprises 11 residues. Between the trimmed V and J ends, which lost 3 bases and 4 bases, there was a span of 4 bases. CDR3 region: CASSFGYEQYY. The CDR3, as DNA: TGTGCCAGCAGTTTTGGGTACGAGCAGTACTAC.

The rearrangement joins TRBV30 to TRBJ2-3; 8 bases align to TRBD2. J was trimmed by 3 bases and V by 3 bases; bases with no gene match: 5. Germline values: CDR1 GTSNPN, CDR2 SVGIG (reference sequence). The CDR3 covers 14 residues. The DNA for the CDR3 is TGTGCCTGGAGGGCGGGAGGTGGGACAGATACGCAGTATTTT. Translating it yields CAWRAGGGTDTQYF. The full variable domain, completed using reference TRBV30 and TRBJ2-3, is SQTIHQWPATLVQPVGSPLSLECTVEGTSNPNLYWYRQAAGRGLQLLFYSVGIGQISSEVPQNLSASRPQDRQFILSSKKLLLSDSGFYLCAWRAGGGTDTQYFGPGTRLTVL.

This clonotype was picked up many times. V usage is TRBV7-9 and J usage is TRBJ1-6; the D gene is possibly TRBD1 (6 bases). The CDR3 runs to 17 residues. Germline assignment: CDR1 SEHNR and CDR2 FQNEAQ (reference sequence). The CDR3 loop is CAVKQGPESFYNSPLHF. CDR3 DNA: TGTGCAGTCAAACAGGGACCGGAGAGCTTTTATAATTCACCCCTCCACTTT.

The CDR3 here is CASRGAADGYTF. DNA for the CDR3: TGTGCCAGCCGGGGGGCTGCTGATGGCTACACCTTC. The rearrangement uses TRBV12-3 or TRBV12-4 and TRBJ1-2, with D maybe TRBD1 (6 bases). Trimming removed 8 bases at V and 6 bases at J, with 13 bases between. The CDR3 totals 12 residues.

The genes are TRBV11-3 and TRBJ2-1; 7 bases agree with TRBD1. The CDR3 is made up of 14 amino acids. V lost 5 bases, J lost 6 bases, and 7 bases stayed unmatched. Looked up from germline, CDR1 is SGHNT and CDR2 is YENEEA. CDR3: CASSARDSPNEQFF. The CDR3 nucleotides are TGTGCCAGCAGCGCTCGGGACAGCCCCAATGAGCAGTTCTTC. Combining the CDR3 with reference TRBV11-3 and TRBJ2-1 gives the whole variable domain EAGVVQSPRYKIIEKKQPVAFWCNPISGHNTLYWYLQNLGQGPELLIRYENEEAVDDSQLPKDRFSAERLKGVDSTLKIQPAELGDSAVYLCASSARDSPNEQFFGPGTRLTVL.

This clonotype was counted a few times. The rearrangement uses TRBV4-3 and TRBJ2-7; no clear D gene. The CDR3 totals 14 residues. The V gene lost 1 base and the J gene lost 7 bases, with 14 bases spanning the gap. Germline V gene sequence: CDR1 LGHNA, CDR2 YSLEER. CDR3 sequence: CASSQGLQSLEQYF. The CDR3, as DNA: TGCGCCAGCAGCCAAGGCCTTCAGTCGCTGGAGCAGTACTTC.

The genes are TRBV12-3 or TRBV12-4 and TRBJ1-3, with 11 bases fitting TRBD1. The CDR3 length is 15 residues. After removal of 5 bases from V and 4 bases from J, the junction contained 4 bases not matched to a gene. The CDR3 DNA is TGTGCCAGCAGTGCCGGGACAGGGGGAGGAAACACCATATATTTT. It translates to CASSAGTGGGNTIYF.

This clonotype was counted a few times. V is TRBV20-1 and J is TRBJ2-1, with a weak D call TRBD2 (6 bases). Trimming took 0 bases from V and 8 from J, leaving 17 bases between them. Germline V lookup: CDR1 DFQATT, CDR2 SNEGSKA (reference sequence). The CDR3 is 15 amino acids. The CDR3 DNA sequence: TGCAGTGCTAGAGATCCGGGAGCTTCGATTGATGAGCAGTTCTTC. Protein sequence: CSARDPGASIDEQFF.

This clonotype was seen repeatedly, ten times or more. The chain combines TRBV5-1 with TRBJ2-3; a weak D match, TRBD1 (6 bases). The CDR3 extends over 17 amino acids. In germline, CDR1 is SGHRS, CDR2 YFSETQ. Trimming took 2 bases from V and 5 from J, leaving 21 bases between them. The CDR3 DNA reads TGCGCCAGCAGCTTCCCACGGACAGCCCGGGATTTAGATACGCAGTATTTT. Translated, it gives CASSFPRTARDLDTQYF.

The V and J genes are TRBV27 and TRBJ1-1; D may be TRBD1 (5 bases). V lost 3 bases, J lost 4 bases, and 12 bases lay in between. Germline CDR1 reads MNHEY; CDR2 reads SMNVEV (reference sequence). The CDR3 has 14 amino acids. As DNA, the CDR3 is TGTGCCAGCAGTTTGGGCAGGGCGGGCACTGAAGCTTTCTTT. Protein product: CASSLGRAGTEAFF.

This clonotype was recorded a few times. The CDR3 protein is CASSLDRDPSGANVLTF. CDR3 nucleotides: TGTGCCAGCAGCCTCGACAGGGACCCCTCTGGGGCCAACGTCCTGACTTTC. V usage is TRBV21-1 and J usage is TRBJ2-6; whether TRBD1, the table's D call, matches the DNA was not checked. TRBV21-1 is designated a pseudogene. The CDR3 length is 17 residues.

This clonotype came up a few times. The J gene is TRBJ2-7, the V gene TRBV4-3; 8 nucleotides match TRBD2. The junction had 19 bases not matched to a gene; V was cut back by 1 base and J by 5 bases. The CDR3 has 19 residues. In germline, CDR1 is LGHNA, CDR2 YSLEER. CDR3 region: CASSQGFSRLAPVRHEQYF. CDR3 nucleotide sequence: TGCGCCAGCAGCCAAGGCTTTAGTCGACTAGCGCCGGTTCGCCACGAGCAGTACTTC.

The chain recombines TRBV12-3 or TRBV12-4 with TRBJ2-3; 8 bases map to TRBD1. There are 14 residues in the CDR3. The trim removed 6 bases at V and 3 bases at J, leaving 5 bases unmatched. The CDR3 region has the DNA TGTGCCAGCAGGGGGACAGGCCCTACAGATACGCAGTATTTT. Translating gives CASRGTGPTDTQYF.

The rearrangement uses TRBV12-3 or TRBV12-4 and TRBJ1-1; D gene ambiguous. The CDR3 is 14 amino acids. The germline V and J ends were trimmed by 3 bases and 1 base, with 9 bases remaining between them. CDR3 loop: CASSFGGRNTEAFF. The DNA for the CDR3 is TGTGCCAGCAGTTTCGGTGGTAGGAACACTGAAGCTTTCTTT.

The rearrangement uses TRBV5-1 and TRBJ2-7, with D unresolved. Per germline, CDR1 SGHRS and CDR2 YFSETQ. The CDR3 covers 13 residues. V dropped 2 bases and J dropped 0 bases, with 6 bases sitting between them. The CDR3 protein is CASSLGFSYEQYF. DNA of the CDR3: TGCGCCAGCAGCTTAGGGTTCTCCTACGAGCAGTACTTC.

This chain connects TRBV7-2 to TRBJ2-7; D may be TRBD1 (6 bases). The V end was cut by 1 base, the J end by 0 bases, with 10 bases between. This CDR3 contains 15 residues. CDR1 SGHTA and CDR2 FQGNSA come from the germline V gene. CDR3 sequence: CASSLGDILSYEQYF. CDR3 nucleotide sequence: TGTGCCAGCAGCTTAGGGGACATTCTCTCCTACGAGCAGTACTTC.

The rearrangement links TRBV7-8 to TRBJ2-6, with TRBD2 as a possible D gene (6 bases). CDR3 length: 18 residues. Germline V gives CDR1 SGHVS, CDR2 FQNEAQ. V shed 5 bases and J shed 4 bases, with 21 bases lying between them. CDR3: CASSKRGGTTIGANVLTF. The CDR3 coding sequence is TGTGCCAGCAGCAAGCGCGGCGGGACGACAATCGGGGCCAACGTCCTGACTTTC.

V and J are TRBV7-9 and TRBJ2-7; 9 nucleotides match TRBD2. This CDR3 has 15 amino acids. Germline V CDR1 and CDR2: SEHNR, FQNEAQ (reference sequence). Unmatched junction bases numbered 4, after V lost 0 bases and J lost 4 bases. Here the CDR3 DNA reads TGTGCCAGCAGCTTAGCTGGGCTAGCGGGGTACGAGCAGTACTTC. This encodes CASSLAGLAGYEQYF.

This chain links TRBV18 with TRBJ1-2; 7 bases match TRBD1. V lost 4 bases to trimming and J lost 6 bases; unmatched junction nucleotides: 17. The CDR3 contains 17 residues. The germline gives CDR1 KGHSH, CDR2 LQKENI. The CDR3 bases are TGTGCCAGCTCACGAGCCTTCCTTTCAACAGGGGAAGATGGCTACACCTTC. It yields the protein CASSRAFLSTGEDGYTF.

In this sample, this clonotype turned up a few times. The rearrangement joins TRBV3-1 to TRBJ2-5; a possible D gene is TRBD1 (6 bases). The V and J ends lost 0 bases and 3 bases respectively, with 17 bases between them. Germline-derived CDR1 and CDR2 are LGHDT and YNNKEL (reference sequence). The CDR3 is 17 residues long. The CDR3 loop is CASSQDIWGLGEETQYF. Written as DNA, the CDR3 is TGTGCCAGCAGCCAAGATATATGGGGGCTAGGGGAAGAGACCCAGTACTTC.

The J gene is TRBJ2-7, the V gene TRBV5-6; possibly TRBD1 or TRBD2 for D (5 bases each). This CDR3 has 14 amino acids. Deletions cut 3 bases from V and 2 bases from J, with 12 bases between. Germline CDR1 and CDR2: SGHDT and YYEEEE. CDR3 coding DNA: TGTGCCAGCAGCTATGGGGACGGAACCTACGAGCAGTACTTC. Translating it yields CASSYGDGTYEQYF.

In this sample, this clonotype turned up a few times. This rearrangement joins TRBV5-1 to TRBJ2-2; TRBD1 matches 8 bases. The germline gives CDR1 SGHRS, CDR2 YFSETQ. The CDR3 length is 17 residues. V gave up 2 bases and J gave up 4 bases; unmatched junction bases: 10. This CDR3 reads CASSFTYDRGGTGELFF. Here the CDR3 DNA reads TGCGCCAGCAGCTTTACCTACGACAGGGGAGGCACCGGGGAGCTGTTTTTT.

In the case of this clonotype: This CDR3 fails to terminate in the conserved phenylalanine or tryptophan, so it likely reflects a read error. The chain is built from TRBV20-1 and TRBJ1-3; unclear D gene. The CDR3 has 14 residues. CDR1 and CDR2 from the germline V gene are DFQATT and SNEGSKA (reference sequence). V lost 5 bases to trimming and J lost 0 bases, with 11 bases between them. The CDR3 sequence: CSAFDGSSGNTIYY. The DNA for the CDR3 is TGCAGTGCTTTCGACGGGAGCTCTGGAAACACCATATATTAT.

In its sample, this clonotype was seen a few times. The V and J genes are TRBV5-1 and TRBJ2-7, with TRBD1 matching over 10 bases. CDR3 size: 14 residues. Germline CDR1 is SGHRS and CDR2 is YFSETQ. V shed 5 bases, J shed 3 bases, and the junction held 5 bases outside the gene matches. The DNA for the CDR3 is TGCGCCAGCAGTCCGACAGGGGGCTTCTACGAGCAGTACTTC. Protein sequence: CASSPTGGFYEQYF.

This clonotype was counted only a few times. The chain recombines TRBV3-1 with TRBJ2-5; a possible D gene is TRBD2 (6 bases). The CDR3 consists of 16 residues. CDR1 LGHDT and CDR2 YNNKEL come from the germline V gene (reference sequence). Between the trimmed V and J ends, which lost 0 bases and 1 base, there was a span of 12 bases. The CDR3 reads CASSQERLVAQETQYF. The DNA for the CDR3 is TGTGCCAGCAGCCAAGAAAGACTAGTCGCCCAAGAGACCCAGTACTTC.